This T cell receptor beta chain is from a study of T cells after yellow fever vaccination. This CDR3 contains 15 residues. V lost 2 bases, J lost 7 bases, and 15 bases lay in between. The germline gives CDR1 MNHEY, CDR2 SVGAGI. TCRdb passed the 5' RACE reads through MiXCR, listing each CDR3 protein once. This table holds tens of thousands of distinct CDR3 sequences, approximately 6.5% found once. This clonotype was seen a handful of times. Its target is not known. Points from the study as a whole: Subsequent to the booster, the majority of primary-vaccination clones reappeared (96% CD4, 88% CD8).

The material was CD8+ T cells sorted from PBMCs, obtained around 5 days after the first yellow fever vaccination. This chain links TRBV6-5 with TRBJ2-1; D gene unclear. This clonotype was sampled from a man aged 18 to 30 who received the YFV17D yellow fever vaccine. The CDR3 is CASSYRGIGENEQFF. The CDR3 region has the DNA TGTGCCAGCAGTTACCGTGGGATAGGAGAGAATGAGCAGTTCTTC.